The rows below give T cell receptor beta chains drawn from one sample of a study of chemoradiotherapy in HPV16-positive cancers. Clones were sequenced by immunoSEQ multiplex PCR, and TCRdb holds only the in-frame ones, with some missing. The sample consists of 10,000 to 15,000 clones, around 82% of them appearing once. This specimen was collected from a patient who underwent chemoradiotherapy. Every receptor here comes from a human donor with HPV-associated anogenital cancer. Each CDR3 is given with its conserved first and last residue. The D gene is left open where the match is weak. Expanded clones are given a class, and other clones once, few, many or no size at all.

CDR3	DNA	D	J	V	size
CASKDGDDEKLFF	TGTGCCAGCAAGGACGGGGACGATGAAAAACTGTTTTTT	-	TRBJ1-4	TRBV2	few
CASSAGLFVETQYF	TGTGCCAGCAGCGCGGGACTTTTTGTGGAGACCCAGTACTTC	-	TRBJ2-5	TRBV9	-
CASSVGTGIYEQFF	TGTGCCAGCAGCGTCGGGACAGGGATCTATGAGCAGTTCTTC	TRBD1	TRBJ2-1	TRBV11-2	-
CASSETRGPVQFF	TGTGCCAGCAGTGAAACGCGGGGACCCGTTCAGTTCTTC	-	TRBJ2-1	TRBV2	-
CASSPPRADTQYF	TGTGCCAGCAGCCCCCCAAGGGCAGATACGCAGTATTTT	-	TRBJ2-3	TRBV9	few
CASSVGLEGRGETQYF	TGTGCCAGCAGCGTAGGATTAGAAGGGAGAGGGGAGACCCAGTACTTC	-	TRBJ2-5	TRBV9	once
CASSHWHRGGAEAFF	TGCGCCAGCAGCCATTGGCACAGGGGGGGTGCTGAAGCTTTCTTT	TRBD1	TRBJ1-1	TRBV4-1	-
CASSGNEQFF	TGTGCCAGCAGCGGCAATGAGCAGTTCTTC	-	TRBJ2-1	TRBV9	-
CASSLDRGLSKNIQYF	TGTGCCAGTAGTCTAGACAGGGGCTTGTCCAAAAACATTCAGTACTTC	TRBD1	TRBJ2-4	TRBV19	-
CSVGRSYEQYF	TGCAGCGTCGGTCGCTCCTACGAGCAGTACTTC	-	TRBJ2-7	TRBV29-1	few
CASSKFSNSLYGYTF	TGTGCCAGCAGCAAATTTTCCAACAGTCTCTATGGCTACACCTTC	-	TRBJ1-2	TRBV21-1	-
CASSLGTLRADTQYF	TGTGCCAGCAGCTTGGGGACCCTACGGGCAGATACGCAGTATTTT	-	TRBJ2-3	TRBV7-9	-
CASSLVVPSSYNSPLHF	TGTGCCAGCAGCTTAGTAGTCCCGAGCTCCTATAATTCACCCCTCCACTTT	-	TRBJ1-6	TRBV7-8	-
CASSLNAETQYF	TGTGCCAGCAGCTTGAACGCGGAGACCCAGTACTTC	-	TRBJ2-5	TRBV7-2	-
CASSLSGQDYNEQFF	TGTGCCAGCAGCTTATCGGGACAGGACTACAATGAGCAGTTCTTC	TRBD1	TRBJ2-1	TRBV11-2	-
CASSLGDSQETQYF	TGCGCCAGCAGCTTGGGGGACAGTCAAGAGACCCAGTACTTC	TRBD1	TRBJ2-5	TRBV5-1	-
CASSIVQPYSNQPQHF	TGTGCCAGTAGTATAGTACAGCCTTATAGCAATCAGCCCCAGCATTTT	-	TRBJ1-5	TRBV19	-
CASSPLLGQGTYEQYF	TGTGCCAGCAGCCCTCTGTTGGGACAGGGGACCTACGAGCAGTACTTC	TRBD1	TRBJ2-7	TRBV14	-
CASSLTGPYTEAFF	TGTGCCAGCAGCTTAACAGGACCGTACACTGAAGCTTTCTTT	-	TRBJ1-1	TRBV7-3	few
CASSYSPGTGANVLTF	TGTGCCAGCAGTTACTCGCCGGGTACTGGGGCCAACGTCCTGACTTTC	-	TRBJ2-6	TRBV6-5	-
CASSWSSGGYEQYF	TGTGCCAGCAGTTGGTCTAGCGGGGGATACGAGCAGTACTTC	TRBD2	TRBJ2-7	TRBV2	-
CSVDGGFVYGYTF	TGCAGCGTTGACGGGGGGTTCGTCTATGGCTACACCTTC	-	TRBJ1-2	TRBV29-1	-
CASRGTPKEGYGYTF	TGTGCCAGCAGGGGGACACCAAAGGAGGGATATGGCTACACCTTC	-	TRBJ1-2	TRBV6-1	-
CATRPESGANVLTF	TGTGCCACCAGACCAGAATCTGGGGCCAACGTCCTGACTTTC	-	TRBJ2-6	TRBV15	-
CASSPTGRYNEQFF	TGTGCCAGCAGCCCGACAGGGCGGTACAATGAGCAGTTCTTC	TRBD1	TRBJ2-1	TRBV6-5	once
CASSRDRATEAFF	TGCGCCAGCAGCCGAGACAGGGCTACTGAAGCTTTCTTT	TRBD1	TRBJ1-1	TRBV4-1	-
CASSWGTGTGLLDSPLHF	TGCGCCAGCAGCTGGGGTACGGGGACAGGGTTACTAGATTCACCCCTCCACTTT	TRBD1	TRBJ1-6	TRBV5-1	few
CASSYQTGGVGVGYGYTF	TGTGCCAGCAGCTACCAGACAGGGGGTGTTGGTGTTGGGTACGGCTACACCTTC	TRBD1	TRBJ1-2	TRBV5-5	-
CAGRDKGQDPLHF	TGTGCCGGGAGGGATAAAGGGCAGGATCCCCTCCACTTT	-	TRBJ1-6	TRBV28	-
CASSLRGRRNTEAFF	TGTGCCAGCAGCTTAAGGGGGCGCCGGAACACTGAAGCTTTCTTT	TRBD1	TRBJ1-1	TRBV11-2	-
CASRPLRGGGANVLTF	TGTGCCAGCAGACCACTCAGGGGTGGCGGGGCCAACGTCCTGACTTTC	-	TRBJ2-6	TRBV11-2	-
CASSLGTSHNTDTQYF	TGTGCCAGCAGCTTAGGGACTAGCCACAACACAGATACGCAGTATTTT	TRBD2	TRBJ2-3	TRBV7-6	-
CAWSARLSSGANVLTF	TGTGCCTGGAGTGCCCGACTGAGCTCTGGGGCCAACGTCCTGACTTTC	-	TRBJ2-6	TRBV30	-
CASSSADRDYEQYF	TGTGCCAGCAGCTCGGCGGACCGAGACTACGAGCAGTACTTC	-	TRBJ2-7	TRBV11-2	-
CSVKGGPAVFFF	TGCAGCGTAAAAGGGGGACCCGCCGTTTTTTTCTTT	-	TRBJ1-1	TRBV29-1	-
CASSLLGGGLDEQFF	TGTGCCAGCTCGCTCCTGGGCGGGGGTCTGGATGAGCAGTTCTTC	TRBD2	TRBJ2-1	TRBV18	-
CASSLTEGADTQYF	TGCGCCAGCAGCCTCACCGAGGGGGCAGATACGCAGTATTTT	-	TRBJ2-3	TRBV4-1	few
CASSLTGEESAFF	TGCGCCAGCAGCCTCACAGGGGAGGAGAGTGCTTTCTTT	TRBD1	TRBJ1-1	TRBV5-1	-
CASSPVGETDTQYF	TGTGCCAGCTCACCAGTAGGAGAAACAGATACGCAGTATTTT	-	TRBJ2-3	TRBV18	-
CAWSDKPGVRDYGYTF	TGTGCCTGGAGTGATAAACCAGGGGTGAGGGATTATGGCTACACCTTC	-	TRBJ1-2	TRBV30	-
CASSRGSSGETQYF	TGTGCCAGCAGCCGGGGCAGCTCGGGGGAGACCCAGTACTTC	-	TRBJ2-5	TRBV5-5	-
CASSGGLAGGAEADEQFF	TGTGCCAGCAGCGGCGGACTAGCGGGGGGGGCCGAGGCTGATGAGCAGTTCTTC	TRBD2	TRBJ2-1	TRBV9	-
CASSYGGRGAFF	TGTGCCAGCAGTTACGGGGGGCGAGGAGCTTTCTTT	-	TRBJ1-1	TRBV6-5	-
CASSPGLQFEQYF	TGCGCCAGCAGCCCTGGGCTTCAGTTCGAGCAGTACTTC	-	TRBJ2-7	TRBV4-1	-
CAISEVQGIQPQHF	TGTGCCATCAGTGAGGTACAGGGGATTCAGCCCCAGCATTTT	TRBD1	TRBJ1-5	TRBV10-3	-
CASSQSFPGDTIYF	TGTGCCAGCAGCCAGTCGTTCCCCGGGGACACCATATATTTT	-	TRBJ1-3	TRBV7-9	-
CASSGGLAYEQYF	TGTGCCAGCAGCGGCGGACTAGCCTACGAGCAGTACTTC	TRBD2	TRBJ2-7	TRBV5-4	-
CASSPGQFHSGNTIYF	TGTGCCAGTAGTCCGGGACAGTTTCACTCTGGAAACACCATATATTTT	TRBD1	TRBJ1-3	TRBV19	-
CASSDGPPYGYTF	TGTGCCAGCAGTGATGGGCCTCCCTATGGCTACACCTTC	-	TRBJ1-2	TRBV6-1	-
CASSLADKRLSPLHF	TGTGCCAGCAGCTTGGCCGATAAAAGGTTGTCACCCCTCCACTTT	-	TRBJ1-6	TRBV5-5	-
CAWRENTEAFF	TGTGCCTGGAGAGAGAACACTGAAGCTTTCTTT	-	TRBJ1-1	TRBV30	few
CASSTTSGNFNEQFF	TGCGCCAGCAGCACAACTAGCGGAAACTTCAATGAGCAGTTCTTC	TRBD2	TRBJ2-1	TRBV5-1	-